These 26 T cell receptor beta chains came from one sample sequenced in a study of Ad26.COV2.S vaccination and SARS-CoV-2 variants (dated by TCRdb to the early 2020s). The library was obtained by the immunoSEQ multiplex PCR assay. TCRdb limited this immuneACCESS table to in-frame rearrangements with V and J called. A share of clones is missing; checked studies link under half to unresolved V genes, and the rest is unexplained. In this sample the table shows over 350,000 clones, approximately 91% of which occur a single time. The top ten clones comprise approximately 3.7% of the sample. In the paper's terms, the treatment or condition label means: about 20 received Ad26.COV2.S at low or high dose, single or two shots; several received placebo; per-sample allocation not given. For vaccine and placebo recipients, the sequenced repertoires came from samples collected on day 63 after the first injection.

This sample comprised peripheral blood, obtained in a trial of Ad26.COV2.S vaccine versus placebo. These receptors all come from a person aged 18 to 65 who received the Ad26.COV2.S COVID-19 vaccine or a placebo.

The chain uses TRBV19 and TRBJ1-2; D possibly corresponds to TRBD1 (5 bases). Trimming removed 4 bases from V and 8 bases from J, with 14 bases in between. Germline CDR1 and CDR2: LNHDA and SQIVND (reference sequence). The CDR3 is made up of 13 amino acids. The chain's CDR3 is CASSTDIQGGYTF. As DNA, the CDR3 is TGTGCCAGTAGTACCGACATCCAGGGAGGCTACACCTTC.

The genes are TRBV28 and TRBJ1-4, with D perhaps matching TRBD1 (6 bases). The CDR3 has 17 amino acids. Trimming cost V 8 bases and J 0 bases, with 19 bases left between them. Germline lookup yields CDR1 MDHEN and CDR2 SYDVKM. The CDR3 sequence is CASLSPGHNATNEKLFF. CDR3 nucleotide sequence: TGTGCCAGCCTTTCTCCGGGACATAACGCAACTAATGAAAAACTGTTTTTT.

The chain joins TRBV19 to TRBJ2-7; D might be TRBD1 or TRBD2, each matching 5 bases. Germline V lookup: CDR1 LNHDA, CDR2 SQIVND (reference sequence). The V end was cut by 6 bases, the J end by 2 bases, with 8 bases between. This CDR3 is built from 12 residues. The CDR3 sequence: CASRRGAYEQYF. CDR3 sequence (DNA): TGTGCCAGTAGACGAGGGGCCTACGAGCAGTACTTC.

The genes are TRBV27 and TRBJ2-1, with no clear D. Per germline, CDR1 MNHEY and CDR2 SMNVEV (reference sequence). V was pared by 2 bases and J by 6 bases, with 8 bases between. This CDR3 is 13 amino acids long. The CDR3 DNA reads as TGTGCCAGCAGTTTAGGCGGCCCCAATGAGCAGTTCTTC. Protein product: CASSLGGPNEQFF.

V and J are TRBV4-1 and TRBJ1-1; D is undetermined. Germline V CDR1 and CDR2: MGHRA, YSYEKL. V lost 0 bases and J 10 bases, leaving 21 bases between the germline ends. The CDR3 is 16 amino acids. The CDR3 nucleotides are TGCGCCAGCAGCCAAGATTTTTTCGGGTTCGAGGGAAGAGCTTTCTTT. Protein: CASSQDFFGFEGRAFF.

The chain carries TRBV2 and TRBJ1-1; 7 bases match TRBD1. After removal of 6 bases from V and 2 bases from J, the junction contained 6 bases not matched to a gene. Looked up from germline, CDR1 is SNHLY and CDR2 is FYNNEI. The CDR3 spans 14 residues. The CDR3 is CASRSGTENTEAFF. In DNA, the CDR3 is TGTGCCAGCAGAAGCGGGACAGAAAACACTGAAGCTTTCTTT.

This sequence joins TRBV25-1 and TRBJ1-3; weak D call: TRBD1 (6 bases). Deletions cut 6 bases from V and 1 base from J, with 7 bases between. The CDR3 loop spans 13 amino acids. From germline, CDR1 is MGHDK and CDR2 SYGVNS. The chain's CDR3 is CASRQGSGNTIYF. The CDR3 DNA is TGTGCCAGCAGACAGGGATCTGGAAACACCATATATTTT.

V gene TRBV19 combines with J gene TRBJ1-1, with D possibly TRBD1 on 6 matching bases. Germline values: CDR1 LNHDA, CDR2 SQIVND (reference sequence). Deletions cut 3 bases from V and 1 base from J, with 9 bases between. CDR3 length: 14 amino acids. The CDR3 sequence is CASSIKGGNTEAFF. The CDR3 coding sequence is TGTGCCAGTAGTATCAAGGGGGGGAACACTGAAGCTTTCTTT. Looking up the rest from reference TRBV19 and TRBJ1-1 gives the full variable domain: DGGITQSPKYLFRKEGQNVTLSCEQNLNHDAMYWYRQDPGQGLRLIYYSQIVNDFQKGDIAEGYSVSREKKESFPLTVTSAQKNPTAFYLCASSIKGGNTEAFFGQGTRLTVV.

The chain carries TRBV5-5 and TRBJ1-2, with D possibly being TRBD1 (6 bases). From germline, CDR1 is SGHKS and CDR2 YYEKEE (reference sequence). The V gene lost 0 bases and the J gene lost 1 base, with 10 bases spanning the gap. The CDR3 has 15 residues. The CDR3 DNA is TGTGCCAGCAGCTTGGTAGAGGGGGATAACTATGGCTACACCTTC. Translating gives CASSLVEGDNYGYTF.

This sequence joins TRBV6-5 and TRBJ2-5; D gene uncertain. Germline CDR1 reads MNHEY; CDR2 reads SVGAGI. The V gene lost 4 bases and the J gene lost 4 bases, with 7 bases spanning the gap. This CDR3 spans 12 amino acids. Here the CDR3 reads CASSLLRETQYF. CDR3 nucleotide sequence: TGTGCCAGCAGTTTACTTAGAGAGACCCAGTACTTC.

The chain has TRBV6-5 and TRBJ1-2, with D possibly being TRBD1 (5 bases). The V gene lost 5 bases and the J gene lost 2 bases, with 15 bases spanning the gap. Germline-derived CDR1 and CDR2 are MNHEY and SVGAGI. The CDR3 is 15 amino acids. In DNA, the CDR3 is TGTGCCAGCAGTCCCGGGGGTGCCCTAAACTATGGCTACACCTTC. Amino acid sequence: CASSPGGALNYGYTF.

The chain uses TRBV11-2 and TRBJ1-2; a possible D gene is TRBD1 (5 bases). The germline gives CDR1 SGHAT, CDR2 FQNNGV. The CDR3 totals 15 residues. Trimming shortened V by 2 bases and J by 4 bases, and 14 bases separated the two germline ends. The CDR3 DNA is TGTGCCAGCAGCTTATCTCCGGGGACTCTCTATGGCTACACCTTC. Translation: CASSLSPGTLYGYTF.

The chain recombines TRBV28 with TRBJ2-7; 9 bases map to TRBD1. The length of the CDR3 is 15 residues. CDR1 is MDHEN, CDR2 SYDVKM, per germline. Germline trimming cut 5 bases from V and 1 base from J; bases unmatched to any gene: 6. The CDR3 loop reads CASSPPGTGSYEQYF. The CDR3 coding sequence is TGTGCCAGCAGTCCTCCCGGGACAGGGTCCTACGAGCAGTACTTC.

The J gene is TRBJ1-2, the V gene TRBV9; no definite D call. V lost 0 bases and J 3 bases, leaving 33 bases between the germline ends. The CDR3 sequence is 22 residues long. Germline V gene lookup returns CDR1 SGDLS and CDR2 YYNGEE. In DNA form, the CDR3 reads TGTGCCAGCAGCGTAGACCCATTAACTAGCCCTCTAGGTCAAGACATATACTATGGCTACACCTTC. Translation: CASSVDPLTSPLGQDIYYGYTF.

The genes are TRBV5-6 and TRBJ1-1, with D hard to call. V shed 0 bases and J shed 1 base, with 7 bases lying between them. Germline-derived CDR1 and CDR2 are SGHDT and YYEEEE. This CDR3 spans 14 amino acids. CDR3: CASSLGRRNTEAFF. In DNA, the CDR3 is TGTGCCAGCAGCTTGGGACGGAGGAACACTGAAGCTTTCTTT.

The chain recombines TRBV4-1 with TRBJ2-1; D might be TRBD2 (7 bases). Germline loops: CDR1 MGHRA, CDR2 YSYEKL. The CDR3 is made up of 15 amino acids. V was pared by 1 base and J by 3 bases, with 10 bases between. CDR3 loop: CASSQVGGGYNEQFF. CDR3 DNA: TGCGCCAGCAGCCAAGTGGGAGGGGGCTACAATGAGCAGTTCTTC.

The chain links TRBV19 to TRBJ2-1; TRBD1 matches 7 bases. The CDR3 spans 16 residues. The germline V gene has CDR1 LNHDA and CDR2 SQIVND (reference sequence). After removal of 6 bases from V and 3 bases from J, the junction contained 11 bases not matched to a gene. The CDR3 DNA follows: TGTGCCAGTAGCACTTCCATCGGGACAGTCTACAATGAGCAGTTCTTC. This gives the protein CASSTSIGTVYNEQFF.

The chain is built from TRBV18 and TRBJ1-1; D ambiguous. Looked up from germline, CDR1 is KGHSH and CDR2 is LQKENI. The V and J ends lost 2 bases and 5 bases respectively, with 3 bases between them. The CDR3 covers 11 residues. This chain's CDR3 is CASSPWTEAFF. The CDR3 nucleotides read TGTGCCAGCTCACCATGGACTGAAGCTTTCTTT.

The chain has TRBV5-1 and TRBJ2-4, with no clear D. There are 11 residues in the CDR3. V was clipped by 7 bases and J by 5 bases, with 7 bases between them. Per germline, CDR1 SGHRS and CDR2 YFSETQ. CDR3 DNA sequence: TGCGCCAGCGCAGAGGAAAACATTCAGTACTTC. Protein sequence: CASAEENIQYF.

This clone was seen once. The rearrangement links TRBV18 to TRBJ1-2; 8 bases map to TRBD1. Germline CDR1 KGHSH, CDR2 LQKENI. The CDR3 covers 15 residues. V dropped 4 bases and J dropped 5; count of bases not matched to a gene: 9. The DNA of the CDR3 is TGTGCCAGCTCACTCATTGGGACAGGCCGATATGGCTACACCTTC. Protein sequence: CASSLIGTGRYGYTF. The full variable domain, rest sourced from reference TRBV18 and TRBJ1-2, is NAGVMQNPRHLVRRRGQEARLRCSPMKGHSHVYWYRQLPEEGLKFMVYLQKENIIDESGMPKERFSAEFPKEGPSILRIQQVVRGDSAAYFCASSLIGTGRYGYTFGSGTRLTVV.

This clone was seen a single time. The V call is TRBV15, the J call TRBJ2-1; D assignment may be TRBD1 or TRBD2 (5 bases each). Germline values: CDR1 LNHNV, CDR2 YYDKDF (reference sequence). The CDR3 has 12 residues. V was clipped by 0 bases and J by 9 bases, with 6 bases between them. CDR3 sequence: CATSREGTEQFF. In nucleotides, the CDR3 is TGTGCCACCAGCAGAGAGGGGACTGAGCAGTTCTTC.

This chain connects TRBV11-2 to TRBJ1-1; possibly TRBD1 for D (5 bases). Germline CDR1 SGHAT, CDR2 FQNNGV. The CDR3 loop spans 13 amino acids. V was cut by 3 bases and J by 5 bases, with 10 bases left in between. The DNA of the CDR3 is TGTGCCAGCAGCTTCTACAGGAGAACTGAAGCTTTCTTT. Its translation is CASSFYRRTEAFF.

The V and J genes are TRBV5-6 and TRBJ2-7; TRBD2 might be the D (5 bases). There are 14 residues in the CDR3. Between the trimmed V and J ends, which lost 3 bases and 7 bases, there was a span of 17 bases. Germline-derived CDR1 and CDR2 are SGHDT and YYEEEE. CDR3 nucleotide sequence: TGTGCCAGCAGCTATTCTAGTTCCTCGGGGGAGCAGTACTTC. Protein sequence: CASSYSSSSGEQYF. Drawing the rest from reference TRBV5-6 and TRBJ2-7, the complete variable domain is DAGVTQSPTHLIKTRGQQVTLRCSPKSGHDTVSWYQQALGQGPQFIFQYYEEEERQRGNFPDRFSGHQFPNYSSELNVNALLLGDSALYLCASSYSSSSGEQYFGPGTRLTVT.

The rearrangement uses TRBV7-9 and TRBJ2-7; perhaps TRBD1 as D (5 bases). CDR3 length: 12 residues. Germline CDR1 reads SEHNR; CDR2 reads FQNEAQ (reference sequence). V was shortened by 2 bases and J by 5 bases, with 7 bases between the two germline ends. The CDR3 region is CASSLSGNEQYF. The CDR3 coding sequence is TGTGCCAGCAGCTTATCAGGGAACGAGCAGTACTTC.

This clone occurred once. The chain recombines TRBV19 with TRBJ2-1, with 8 bases identical to TRBD2. Per the germline V gene, CDR1 is LNHDA and CDR2 is SQIVND (reference sequence). With 4 bases clipped from V and 3 bases from J, the junction kept 2 bases outside the gene matches. This CDR3 contains 14 residues. This CDR3 reads CASSKRGGYNEQFF. In DNA, the CDR3 is TGTGCCAGTAGTAAACGGGGGGGCTACAATGAGCAGTTCTTC.

The chain links TRBV5-6 to TRBJ1-3; D gene uncertain. V lost 0 bases to trimming and J lost 0 bases, with 7 bases between them. CDR3 size: 15 residues. CDR1 is SGHDT, CDR2 YYEEEE, per germline. The CDR3 here is CASSLGESSGNTIYF. The CDR3 DNA reads TGTGCCAGCAGCTTGGGGGAGTCCTCTGGAAACACCATATATTTT.